These 28 T cell receptor beta chains were all obtained from the same sample, sequenced in a study of blood T cell repertoires in COVID-19. The assay was immunoSEQ multiplex PCR, and TCRdb's table has in-frame clones only and misses some. This sample has around 240,000 clones, with approximately 85% found just once. The sample consisted of PBMCs or T cells enriched from blood (not recorded which). Receptors originate from a woman aged 50 to 65 who had recovered from COVID-19.

The chain uses TRBV3-1 (or the pseudogene TRBV3-2) and TRBJ1-2; a weak D match, TRBD1 (5 bases). The germline gives CDR1 LGHDT, CDR2 YNNKEL (reference sequence). V gave up 3 bases and J gave up 4 bases, with 15 bases separating them. The CDR3 covers 15 residues. This CDR3 is CASSQAGWQSYGYTF. In DNA, the CDR3 is TGTGCCAGCAGCCAGGCAGGGTGGCAGAGCTATGGCTACACCTTC.

This clone occurred once. This chain uses TRBV6-2 or TRBV6-3 with TRBJ2-7, with a weak D call TRBD2 (6 bases). V was pared by 0 bases and J by 0 bases, with 12 bases between. CDR1 and CDR2 from the germline V gene are MNHEY and SVGEGT. There are 16 residues in the CDR3. CDR3 in DNA: TGTGCCAGCAGTTACTCGTACCGGGAGAGCTCCTACGAGCAGTACTTC. It encodes CASSYSYRESSYEQYF.

The chain employs TRBV5-1 and TRBJ1-2; D perhaps matches TRBD1 (6 bases). V lost 0 bases and J lost 2, with 11 bases in between. This CDR3 is built from 15 residues. The germline V gene encodes CDR1 SGHRS and CDR2 YFSETQ. CDR3 sequence (DNA): TGCGCCAGCAGCTTGGTGCAGGGGCAGAACTATGGCTACACCTTC. Translating it yields CASSLVQGQNYGYTF.

The chain joins TRBV11-3 to TRBJ2-1, with 9 bases identical to TRBD1. The CDR3 is 16 amino acids. Losses at the gene ends were 0 bases for V and 6 bases for J; bases not matched to a gene: 6. In germline, CDR1 is SGHNT, CDR2 YENEEA. The CDR3 bases are TGTGCCAGCAGCTTAGAAGGGACAGGGAATTCCAATGAGCAGTTCTTC. Translation gives CASSLEGTGNSNEQFF.

This chain links TRBV5-1 with TRBJ1-2; a possible D gene is TRBD1 (6 bases). Looked up from germline, CDR1 is SGHRS and CDR2 is YFSETQ. Trimming cost V 0 bases and J 0 bases, with 9 bases left between them. This CDR3 has 15 amino acids. The CDR3 is CASSLAAGANYGYTF. The CDR3 bases are TGCGCCAGCAGCTTGGCGGCAGGGGCTAACTATGGCTACACCTTC. Supplemented by reference TRBV5-1 and TRBJ1-2, the full variable domain reads KAGVTQTPRYLIKTRGQQVTLSCSPISGHRSVSWYQQTPGQGLQFLFEYFSETQRNKGNFPGRFSGRQFSNSRSEMNVSTLELGDSALYLCASSLAAGANYGYTFGSGTRLTVV.

As concerns this clone: At the DNA level, this CDR3 is encoded by other sequences in the same sample as well. The chain employs TRBV24-1 and TRBJ2-2; the D gene is possibly TRBD1 (5 bases). The CDR3 consists of 15 residues. Germline V CDR1 and CDR2: KGHDR, SFDVKD. The V and J ends lost 3 bases and 3 bases respectively, with 10 bases between them. The CDR3 loop is CATSDPQGYTGELFF. The DNA of the CDR3 is TGTGCCACCAGTGATCCCCAGGGTTACACCGGGGAGCTGTTTTTT.

V and J are TRBV9 and TRBJ2-1; 8 bases match TRBD2. Germline values: CDR1 SGDLS, CDR2 YYNGEE. This CDR3 is built from 16 residues. The V segment lost 3 bases and the J segment 2 bases; nucleotides outside the gene matches: 7. The CDR3, as DNA: TGTGCCAGCAGCGCACCACGGGAGGGCCCCTACAATGAGCAGTTCTTC. Protein: CASSAPREGPYNEQFF.

The V call is TRBV28, the J call TRBJ1-4; tentative D call: TRBD1 (5 bases). The germline V gene has CDR1 MDHEN and CDR2 SYDVKM. The V gene lost 7 bases and the J gene lost 6 bases, with 12 bases spanning the gap. CDR3 length equals 13 residues. This CDR3 reads CASTTARDEKLFF. The CDR3 DNA is TGTGCCAGCACAACTGCCAGGGATGAAAAACTGTTTTTT. Full variable domain (missing parts from reference TRBV28 and TRBJ1-4): DVKVTQSSRYLVKRTGEKVFLECVQDMDHENMFWYRQDPGLGLRLIYFSYDVKMKEKGDIPEGYSVSREKKERFSLILESASTNQTSMYLCASTTARDEKLFFGSGTQLSVL.

The genes are TRBV11-2 and TRBJ2-1; the match to TRBD2 covers 14 bases. V dropped 1 base and J dropped 6; count of bases not matched to a gene: 8. The germline V gene encodes CDR1 SGHAT and CDR2 FQNNGV. The CDR3 is 18 residues long. The CDR3 DNA sequence: TGTGCCAGCAGCTTAGGGGGGACTAGCGGGAGATCCGGCAATGAGCAGTTCTTC. Residues: CASSLGGTSGRSGNEQFF.

This clone was counted a single time. The genes are TRBV21-1 and TRBJ2-7; the D segment call TRBD1 is taken from the table without a DNA check. TRBV21-1 is a documented pseudogene. The CDR3 is made up of 14 amino acids. CDR3 nucleotides: TGTGCCAGCAGCAAAGCGACGCGCAGGGGGGAGCAGTACTTC. It codes for CASSKATRRGEQYF.

The chain uses TRBV6-1 and TRBJ2-7, with a possible D match to TRBD1 (6 bases). This CDR3 is built from 12 residues. Deletions cut 2 bases from V and 5 bases from J, with 7 bases between. Looked up from germline, CDR1 is MNHNS and CDR2 is SASEGT. The CDR3 region is CASSEQGNEQYF. The CDR3 nucleotides are TGTGCCAGCAGTGAACAGGGGAACGAGCAGTACTTC.

The chain employs TRBV28 and TRBJ1-1; D is ambiguous. Trimming pared 6 bases from V and 11 bases from J, leaving 16 bases between. The CDR3 consists of 12 residues. The germline V gene encodes CDR1 MDHEN and CDR2 SYDVKM. In nucleotides, the CDR3 is TGTGCCAGCAGCCCTCCGGGCGGAGGGGCTTTCTTT. Amino acids: CASSPPGGGAFF.

V gene TRBV2 combines with J gene TRBJ2-2; the match to TRBD2 covers 10 bases. J was trimmed by 4 bases and V by 6 bases; bases with no gene match: 2. The CDR3 consists of 14 residues. The germline CDR1 and CDR2 sequences are SNHLY and FYNNEI. CDR3 residues: CASRASGSTGELFF. In DNA, the CDR3 is TGTGCCAGCAGAGCTAGCGGGAGCACCGGGGAGCTGTTTTTT. The complete variable domain, with remaining parts taken from reference TRBV2 and TRBJ2-2, reads EPEVTQTPSHQVTQMGQEVILRCVPISNHLYFYWYRQILGQKVEFLVSFYNNEISEKSEIFDDQFSVERPDGSNFTLKIRSTKLEDSAMYFCASRASGSTGELFFGEGSRLTVL.

The V gene is TRBV19, the J gene TRBJ2-2; 11 bases are shared with TRBD1. Germline assignment: CDR1 LNHDA and CDR2 SQIVND (reference sequence). V dropped 8 bases and J dropped 5; count of bases not matched to a gene: 4. CDR3 size: 14 residues. The CDR3 DNA sequence: TGTGCCAGTGGCGGGACAGGGGGAACCGGGGAGCTGTTTTTT. It translates to CASGGTGGTGELFF.

V and J are TRBV27 and TRBJ1-5, with 7 bases that match TRBD1. The ends lost 5 bases at V and 4 bases at J; junction bases unmatched: 11. CDR3 length equals 16 residues. Looked up from germline, CDR1 is MNHEY and CDR2 is SMNVEV (reference sequence). CDR3 region: CASSLGTEIGNQPQHF. The CDR3 nucleotides read TGTGCCAGCAGTCTGGGGACAGAAATTGGGAATCAGCCCCAGCATTTT.

The rearrangement uses TRBV6-1 and TRBJ1-1; 8 nucleotides match TRBD1. J was trimmed by 4 bases and V by 2 bases; bases with no gene match: 6. Germline V lookup: CDR1 MNHNS, CDR2 SASEGT. The CDR3 loop spans 15 amino acids. CDR3 loop: CASSELNRGVTEAFF. The DNA of the CDR3 is TGTGCCAGCAGTGAATTGAACAGGGGGGTCACTGAAGCTTTCTTT.

This rearrangement joins TRBV28 to TRBJ2-1, with 10 positions matching TRBD2. J was trimmed by 2 bases and V by 7 bases; bases with no gene match: 8. Germline values: CDR1 MDHEN, CDR2 SYDVKM. The CDR3 consists of 16 residues. The CDR3 region is CASISTSGATYNEQFF. The DNA of the CDR3 is TGTGCCAGCATAAGCACTAGCGGGGCGACCTACAATGAGCAGTTCTTC.

This clone was seen only once. V gene TRBV3-1 (or the pseudogene TRBV3-2) combines with J gene TRBJ2-1, with TRBD2 identical over 8 bases. J was trimmed by 4 bases and V by 2 bases; bases with no gene match: 4. The CDR3 sequence is 15 residues long. Germline V gene lookup returns CDR1 LGHDT and CDR2 YNNKEL (reference sequence). The CDR3 sequence: CASSQQLAGYNEQFF. In nucleotides, the CDR3 is TGTGCCAGCAGCCAACAGTTAGCGGGATACAATGAGCAGTTCTTC.

This clone is a singleton in its sample. The chain is built from TRBV7-2 and TRBJ2-1; 8 positions agree with TRBD2. With V trimmed by 1 base and J by 10 bases, 6 bases remained unmatched. Germline assignment: CDR1 SGHTA and CDR2 FQGNSA. This CDR3 has 14 amino acids. The CDR3, as DNA: TGTGCCAGCAGCTTAGTTGGTAGCGGGGTCGAGCAGTTCTTC. It codes for CASSLVGSGVEQFF. The full variable domain, rest sourced from reference TRBV7-2 and TRBJ2-1, is GAGVSQSPSNKVTEKGKDVELRCDPISGHTALYWYRQSLGQGLEFLIYFQGNSAPDKSGLPSDRFSAERTGGSVSTLTIQRTQQEDSAVYLCASSLVGSGVEQFFGPGTRLTVL.

This clone is a singleton in its sample. The rearrangement uses TRBV7-2 and TRBJ2-5; 13 bases are shared with TRBD2. V shed 5 bases and J 2 bases; nucleotides not matched to a gene: 2. Germline V gene lookup returns CDR1 SGHTA and CDR2 FQGNSA. The CDR3 spans 15 residues. CDR3 sequence: CASSLGLAGQETQYF. CDR3 DNA: TGTGCCAGCAGCCTGGGACTAGCGGGACAAGAGACCCAGTACTTC.

This chain links TRBV7-8 with TRBJ1-5; D gene ambiguous. The CDR3 is 12 residues long. Trimming removed 2 bases from V and 6 bases from J, with 5 bases in between. CDR1 and CDR2 from the germline V gene are SGHVS and FQNEAQ. In DNA form, the CDR3 reads TGTGCCAGCAGCTTACCGTCTCAGCCCCAGCATTTT. Translating gives CASSLPSQPQHF.

In nucleotides, the CDR3 is TGTGCCAGCAGCATATCAGTGGCTAGCGGGAGTGAGACCCAGTACTTC. It specifies CASSISVASGSETQYF. The rearrangement links TRBV3-1 (or the pseudogene TRBV3-2) to TRBJ2-5, with TRBD2 matching over 10 bases. The germline V gene encodes CDR1 LGHDT and CDR2 YNNKEL (reference sequence). The CDR3 runs 16 residues. Trimming took 5 bases from V and 5 from J; bases not matched to a gene: 11.

V is TRBV27 and J is TRBJ1-1; 8 nucleotides align to TRBD1. The CDR3 is 17 amino acids. V dropped 5 bases and J dropped 4; count of bases not matched to a gene: 15. Germline V gene sequence: CDR1 MNHEY, CDR2 SMNVEV (reference sequence). This CDR3 is CASSTSPGGPSVTEAFF. CDR3 DNA: TGTGCCAGCAGTACCTCCCCAGGGGGCCCCTCGGTCACTGAAGCTTTCTTT.

This chain connects TRBV27 to TRBJ1-1; TRBD1 matches 9 bases. Per the germline V gene, CDR1 is MNHEY and CDR2 is SMNVEV (reference sequence). This CDR3 comprises 14 residues. The ends lost 3 bases at V and 1 base at J; junction bases unmatched: 0. This CDR3 is CASSLDRGNTEAFF. The CDR3 nucleotides are TGTGCCAGCAGTTTGGACAGGGGGAACACTGAAGCTTTCTTT.

As DNA, the CDR3 is TGTGCCAGCAGCCCGTATGACAATGAGCAGTTCTTC. Protein product: CASSPYDNEQFF. This sequence joins TRBV12-3 or TRBV12-4 and TRBJ2-1; D remains unclear. V lost 6 bases and J lost 5, with 8 bases in between. The CDR3 runs 12 residues.

The rearrangement links TRBV9 to TRBJ1-1, with 8 bases aligning to TRBD1. Germline V gene lookup returns CDR1 SGDLS and CDR2 YYNGEE. The CDR3 runs to 16 residues. The V segment lost 2 bases and the J segment 4 bases; nucleotides outside the gene matches: 10. The CDR3 loop reads CASSVSPFTGGTEAFF. CDR3 DNA sequence: TGTGCCAGCAGCGTCTCCCCATTTACAGGGGGCACTGAAGCTTTCTTT. Full variable domain (rest looked up from reference TRBV9 and TRBJ1-1): DSGVTQTPKHLITATGQRVTLRCSPRSGDLSVYWYQQSLDQGLQFLIQYYNGEERAKGNILERFSAQQFPDLHSELNLSSLELGDSALYFCASSVSPFTGGTEAFFGQGTRLTVV.

The chain links TRBV2 to TRBJ2-3; 14 nucleotides match TRBD2. The V gene end was trimmed by 4 bases and the J gene end by 6 bases; junction bases not matched to a gene: 6. Germline V gene lookup returns CDR1 SNHLY and CDR2 FYNNEI. This CDR3 comprises 16 residues. The CDR3 reads CASSARLAGGRDTQYF. The CDR3 DNA reads TGTGCCAGCAGTGCCCGACTAGCGGGAGGGCGCGATACGCAGTATTTT.

The chain carries TRBV7-2 and TRBJ2-7, with 7 nucleotides matching TRBD1. V was clipped by 5 bases and J by 2 bases; unmatched bases: 6. CDR3 length: 14 amino acids. Germline values: CDR1 SGHTA, CDR2 FQGNSA. The CDR3 here is CASSGNRGAYEQYF. In nucleotides, the CDR3 is TGTGCCAGCAGCGGGAACAGGGGTGCCTACGAGCAGTACTTC.